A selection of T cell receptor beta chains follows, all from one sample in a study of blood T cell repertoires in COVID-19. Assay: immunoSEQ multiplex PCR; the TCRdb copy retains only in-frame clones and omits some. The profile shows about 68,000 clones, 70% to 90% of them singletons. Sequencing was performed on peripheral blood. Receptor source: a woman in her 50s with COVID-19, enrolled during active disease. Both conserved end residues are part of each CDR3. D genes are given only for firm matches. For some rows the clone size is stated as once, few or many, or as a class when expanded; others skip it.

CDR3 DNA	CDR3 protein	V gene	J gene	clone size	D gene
TGCGCCAGCAGCTCACAGGCTTGGGCCAATGAGCAGTTCTTC	CASSSQAWANEQFF	TRBV5-1	TRBJ2-1	-	-
TGTGCAAGCCCAAGGGAGGGACTAGCGGCAGCTAGCACAGATACGCAGTATTTT	CASPREGLAAASTDTQYF	TRBV12-2	TRBJ2-3	-	-
TGTGCCAGCAGCCTGCTGCGTCTGGATGAGCAGTTCTTC	CASSLLRLDEQFF	TRBV7-3	TRBJ2-1	few	-
TGCAGCGCCGGAACGAGGGGGCAGCCCCAGCATTTT	CSAGTRGQPQHF	TRBV29-1	TRBJ1-5	-	-
TGTGCCATCAGGAGTCCGATGTCCAATGAGCAGTTCTTC	CAIRSPMSNEQFF	TRBV10-3	TRBJ2-1	-	-
TGTGCCACCAGCAGAGACGGGGTTTACAATCAGCCCCAGCATTTT	CATSRDGVYNQPQHF	TRBV15	TRBJ1-5	-	-
TGTGCCATCTCCGCGGGGGGCCACGGCGGTGGTGAGCAGTTCTTC	CAISAGGHGGGEQFF	TRBV10-3	TRBJ2-1	-	TRBD2
TGTGCCAGCAGCATGGGACAGACAATAACTAATGAAAAACTGTTTTTT	CASSMGQTITNEKLFF	TRBV11-2	TRBJ1-4	-	TRBD1
TGTGCCAGCAGCTCGGACTCGCTCGACAATGAGCAGTTCTTC	CASSSDSLDNEQFF	TRBV27	TRBJ2-1	-	-
TGTGCCAGCAGCTTCCGCCGGGGGGACAATGAGCAGTTCTTC	CASSFRRGDNEQFF	TRBV7-8	TRBJ2-1	once	TRBD2
TGTGCCAGCACCCTGACTACGGGGGGTCTGAGCTATGGCTACACCTTC	CASTLTTGGLSYGYTF	TRBV7-8	TRBJ1-2	-	-
TGTGCCAGCAGTTATTTGCTAGGCCAAGAGACCCAGTACTTC	CASSYLLGQETQYF	TRBV6-5	TRBJ2-5	once	-
TGCGCCAGCAGTGAGAAGGCGGGACTAGCGGGACCAAAGACCTACGAGCAGTACTTC	CASSEKAGLAGPKTYEQYF	TRBV10-1	TRBJ2-7	once	TRBD2
TGTGCCATCGCTGAGTCTGGAAACACCATATATTTT	CAIAESGNTIYF	TRBV10-3	TRBJ1-3	-	-
TGTGCCAGCAGCTTGCCGTACGAGCAGTACTTC	CASSLPYEQYF	TRBV5-5	TRBJ2-7	-	-
TGTGCCAGCAGTTTTAGGACAGGGGGCGTATTGGCTAACTATGGCTACACCTTC	CASSFRTGGVLANYGYTF	TRBV28	TRBJ1-2	once	TRBD1
TGTGCCGCGTTCGGGAAGCAGAGCACAGATACGCAGTATTTT	CAAFGKQSTDTQYF	TRBV28	TRBJ2-3	-	-
TGTGCCAGCATACACGACAGGGAACATCAGCCCCAGCATTTT	CASIHDREHQPQHF	TRBV27	TRBJ1-5	-	TRBD1
TGTGCCACCAGTTCCGGGATGAGTACGGGTTGGGCAGATACGCAGTATTTT	CATSSGMSTGWADTQYF	TRBV24-1	TRBJ2-3	-	-
TGTGCCAGCGGTTCGACGGGTAGTCGGGAGCTGTTTTTT	CASGSTGSRELFF	TRBV6-5	TRBJ2-2	-	-
TGTGCCAGCAGCGCGATTGTCCATGATGAGCAGTACTTC	CASSAIVHDEQYF	TRBV6-2/TRBV6-3	TRBJ2-7	-	-
TGTGCCAGCAGTCGAACCGGGACAGTTAACACCGGGGAGCTGTTTTTT	CASSRTGTVNTGELFF	TRBV6-6	TRBJ2-2	-	TRBD1
TGTGCCAGCAGTTTAGGGGACAGGGACACCGGGGAGCTGTTTTTT	CASSLGDRDTGELFF	TRBV28	TRBJ2-2	-	TRBD1
TGTGCCAGCAGCTTAACTAGCGGGAGGTATGGGGAGACCCAGTACTTC	CASSLTSGRYGETQYF	TRBV7-2	TRBJ2-5	-	TRBD2
TGTGCCAGCAGCGAACAGGGGGGGATCAAGCCCCAGCATTTT	CASSEQGGIKPQHF	TRBV7-2	TRBJ1-5	-	TRBD1
TGTGCCAGTAGTTCCAAGGGGAGGACCCTCAATCAGCCCCAGCATTTT	CASSSKGRTLNQPQHF	TRBV19	TRBJ1-5	-	-
TGCGCCAGCAGCCAAGAGGGAGGGGTTTACTCACCCCTCCACTTT	CASSQEGGVYSPLHF	TRBV4-1	TRBJ1-6	-	-
TGTGCCAGCAGCCAAGATAGTCTAGCGGGAGAGTGGGACACAGATACGCAGTATTTT	CASSQDSLAGEWDTDTQYF	TRBV14	TRBJ2-3	-	TRBD2
TGTGCCAGCAGCTTAGCGGCGGGACTAGCGGGAGGGCGAGGCGGGGAGCTGTTTTTT	CASSLAAGLAGGRGGELFF	TRBV7-2	TRBJ2-2	-	TRBD2